One sample yielded the 22 T cell receptor beta chains listed below, sequenced in a study of blood T cells in healthy people across ages. Sample-barcoded 5' priming and a J-beta primer mix drove a second PCR of about 7 to 11 cycles. In TCRdb, the 5' RACE reads were re-called with MiXCR into one record per CDR3 protein. This table has some 760,000 distinct CDR3 sequences, roughly 25% appearing once. The same specimen was also included in a second study, on T cells of mothers and their children.

Sequenced input: blood. The origin of the receptors is a boy aged 10-17 years in good health.

This sequence joins TRBV7-2 and TRBJ1-1; 9 bases line up with TRBD1. This CDR3 region has 15 residues. V shed 1 base and J 3 bases; nucleotides not matched to a gene: 3. Germline CDR1 SGHTA, CDR2 FQGNSA. The CDR3 here is CASSLGGTGHTEAFF. The CDR3 bases are TGTGCCAGCAGCTTAGGAGGGACAGGGCACACTGAAGCTTTCTTT.

The chain has TRBV5-1 and TRBJ1-2, with D possibly TRBD1 on 5 matching bases. Per germline, CDR1 SGHRS and CDR2 YFSETQ. CDR3 length: 13 amino acids. V lost 2 bases and J lost 7, with 12 bases in between. The CDR3 sequence: CASSLQLGVGYTF. In DNA, the CDR3 is TGCGCCAGCAGCTTACAACTAGGGGTTGGCTACACCTTC.

The chain uses TRBV4-3 and TRBJ2-3; tentative D call: TRBD2 (6 bases). The CDR3 is 16 amino acids. Germline V lookup: CDR1 LGHNA, CDR2 YSLEER. Trimming took 0 bases from V and 2 from J, leaving 12 bases between them. CDR3 protein: CASSQEWRGYTDTQYF. The CDR3, as DNA: TGCGCCAGCAGCCAAGAATGGCGGGGATACACAGATACGCAGTATTTT.

This chain connects TRBV24-1 to TRBJ1-5, with 12 bases fitting TRBD1. The V gene's germline CDR1 is KGHDR and CDR2 SFDVKD. V gave up 4 bases and J gave up 0 bases; unmatched junction bases: 6. The CDR3 is 18 amino acids. CDR3 protein: CATSDPGTGGYSNQPQHF. The CDR3 nucleotides read TGTGCCACCAGTGACCCCGGGACAGGGGGCTATAGCAATCAGCCCCAGCATTTT.

V is TRBV6-2 or TRBV6-3 and J is TRBJ2-4; no clear D. Germline V gene sequence: CDR1 MNHEY, CDR2 SVGEGT. V was trimmed by 5 bases and J by 0 bases, leaving 14 bases between them. CDR3 length: 16 amino acids. CDR3 in amino acids: CASSPGRHLAKNIQYF. CDR3 DNA sequence: TGTGCCAGCAGTCCTGGACGGCATCTAGCCAAAAACATTCAGTACTTC.

The rearrangement links TRBV7-2 to TRBJ1-4; the D is unclear. Trimming removed 2 bases at V and 8 bases at J, with 12 bases between. Looked up from germline, CDR1 is SGHTA and CDR2 is FQGNSA. The CDR3 runs 14 residues. The DNA for the CDR3 is TGTGCCAGCAGCTTACACTACTATGGGGAAAAACTGTTTTTT. Protein sequence: CASSLHYYGEKLFF.

The chain joins TRBV6-1 to TRBJ2-5, with TRBD1 matching 8 bases. CDR1 and CDR2 from the germline V gene are MNHNS and SASEGT. J gave up 4 bases and V 8 bases, and 18 bases lay outside the gene matches. The CDR3 is 17 amino acids. The CDR3 DNA sequence: TGTGCCAGCCAGGGTGTGGGCAGGGGGCAAGTTGGAGAGACCCAGTACTTC. Its translation: CASQGVGRGQVGETQYF.

The genes are TRBV5-6 and TRBJ2-1, with D possibly matching TRBD1 (6 bases). The CDR3 is made up of 16 amino acids. Germline V lookup: CDR1 SGHDT, CDR2 YYEEEE. V lost 4 bases to trimming and J lost 0 bases, with 14 bases between them. As DNA, the CDR3 is TGTGCCAGCAGCCCGAATTGGGGGCCCTCCTACAATGAGCAGTTCTTC. Its protein is CASSPNWGPSYNEQFF.

The chain combines TRBV10-3 with TRBJ2-5, with a possible D match to TRBD2 (6 bases). This CDR3 contains 14 residues. V was pared by 3 bases and J by 4 bases, with 12 bases between. Germline V lookup: CDR1 ENHRY, CDR2 SYGVKD. The CDR3 region has the DNA TGTGCCATCAGTGACCCTAGGGGAGGAGAGACCCAGTACTTC. Protein product: CAISDPRGGETQYF.

The chain links TRBV6-1 to TRBJ1-3; TRBD1 is a possible D gene (6 bases). The CDR3 length is 18 residues. Germline CDR1 is MNHNS and CDR2 is SASEGT. V lost 3 bases and J lost 0, with 18 bases in between. The CDR3 region has the DNA TGTGCCAGCAGTGATCGGGACATTCACCGGTACTCTGGAAACACCATATATTTT. It encodes CASSDRDIHRYSGNTIYF.

The CDR3 loop reads CASTLEGTGELFF. The CDR3 bases are TGCGCCAGCACCCTGGAGGGCACCGGGGAGCTGTTTTTT. The rearrangement joins TRBV5-1 to TRBJ2-2; perhaps TRBD2 as D (6 bases). Germline V gene sequence: CDR1 SGHRS, CDR2 YFSETQ. The CDR3 has 13 amino acids. The V end was cut by 6 bases, the J end by 4 bases, with 10 bases between.

The rearrangement uses TRBV29-1 and TRBJ2-1; 8 nucleotides agree with TRBD2. The J segment lost 2 bases and the V segment lost 6 bases, leaving 6 bases of the junction unmatched. The CDR3 runs 14 residues. Germline lookup yields CDR1 SQVTM and CDR2 ANQGSEA. CDR3 region: CSVGLAGTYNEQFF. In DNA, the CDR3 is TGCAGCGTAGGTCTAGCGGGCACCTACAATGAGCAGTTCTTC.

This chain links TRBV10-3 with TRBJ1-3, with D unclear. CDR1 and CDR2 from the germline V gene are ENHRY and SYGVKD. V was pared by 7 bases and J by 1 base, with 8 bases between. This CDR3 is 13 amino acids long. The CDR3 DNA sequence: TGTGCCATCATGGGTCGTTCTGGAAACACCATATATTTT. This gives the protein CAIMGRSGNTIYF.

This clonotype was recorded a few times. The chain carries TRBV28 and TRBJ1-2, with 9 bases fitting TRBD1. V shed 2 bases and J 6 bases; nucleotides not matched to a gene: 4. This CDR3 is built from 14 residues. The germline V gene has CDR1 MDHEN and CDR2 SYDVKM. CDR3 sequence reads: CASSLNRGLNGYTF. The CDR3, as DNA: TGTGCCAGCAGTTTAAACAGGGGGCTAAATGGCTACACCTTC.

The chain joins TRBV10-3 to TRBJ1-1; D is perhaps TRBD1 (5 bases). Trimming took off 2 bases at V and 0 bases at J, with 7 bases between the two ends. Germline V gives CDR1 ENHRY, CDR2 SYGVKD. The CDR3 consists of 14 residues. The CDR3 DNA sequence: TGTGCCATCAGTGAGGGGGGGTTGAACACTGAAGCTTTCTTT. Its translation: CAISEGGLNTEAFF.

The CDR3 bases are TGTGCCATCAGCTCACTAGCGGGAGGCACAGATACGCAGTATTTT. Translation gives CAISSLAGGTDTQYF. The chain is built from TRBV10-3 and TRBJ2-3; 11 bases are a match to TRBD2. Unmatched junction bases numbered 3, after V lost 6 bases and J lost 1 base. The CDR3 sequence is 15 residues long. The germline V gene encodes CDR1 ENHRY and CDR2 SYGVKD.

This clonotype was recorded a few times. The gene calls are TRBV2 and TRBJ1-4; 9 bases match TRBD1. The V gene's germline CDR1 is SNHLY and CDR2 FYNNEI. The CDR3 contains 15 residues. The V gene end was trimmed by 6 bases and the J gene end by 5 bases; junction bases not matched to a gene: 7. CDR3 sequence: CASSADRGGNEKLFF. DNA of the CDR3: TGTGCCAGCAGCGCGGACAGGGGTGGGAATGAAAAACTGTTTTTT.

CDR3 loop: CASSLGSGPALFF. CDR3 nucleotides: TGCGCCAGCAGCTTGGGTAGCGGGCCCGCACTGTTCTTC. The chain couples TRBV5-1 to TRBJ2-1; 7 bases align to TRBD2. This CDR3 is built from 13 residues. Germline CDR1 SGHRS, CDR2 YFSETQ. V lost 0 bases and J lost 15; bases outside the gene matches: 9.

This clonotype has just a few counts. The chain combines TRBV4-1 with TRBJ1-3; D unresolved. The CDR3 runs 17 residues. CDR1 is MGHRA, CDR2 YSYEKL, per germline. The germline V and J ends were trimmed by 0 bases and 0 bases, with 12 bases remaining between them. The DNA for the CDR3 is TGCGCCAGCAGCCAAGATGAGGGCCTGAGCTCTGGAAACACCATATATTTT. Protein product: CASSQDEGLSSGNTIYF.

A few counts support this clonotype. The junction departs from the called germline gene at one end, perhaps through a read error. The chain recombines TRBV7-9 with TRBJ2-1; 8 bases fit TRBD1. The DNA end is more similar to TRBJ2-7, so the J call may be wrong. Germline V CDR1 and CDR2: SEHNR, FQNEAQ (reference sequence). This CDR3 contains 16 residues. The CDR3 protein is CASGLFGQGGSYEQYF. DNA for the CDR3: TGTGCCAGCGGCTTATTTGGACAGGGCGGGTCGTACGAGCAGTACTTC.

This clonotype was counted a few times. The chain joins TRBV20-1 to TRBJ2-5, with 11 nucleotides matching TRBD2. Looked up from germline, CDR1 is DFQATT and CDR2 is SNEGSKA (reference sequence). The CDR3 contains 13 residues. The ends lost 7 bases at V and 7 bases at J; junction bases unmatched: 8. CDR3 residues: CSVMTSGIGTQYF. The CDR3, as DNA: TGCAGTGTTATGACTAGCGGGATTGGGACCCAGTACTTC.

This clonotype was seen a handful of times. The chain uses TRBV7-9 and TRBJ2-7, with 9 bases lining up with TRBD1. The germline V gene encodes CDR1 SEHNR and CDR2 FQNEAQ (reference sequence). V dropped 3 bases and J dropped 5; count of bases not matched to a gene: 5. This CDR3 has 14 amino acids. The CDR3 loop reads CASSFQDRGNEQYF. The CDR3 bases are TGTGCCAGCAGCTTTCAGGACAGGGGCAACGAGCAGTACTTC.